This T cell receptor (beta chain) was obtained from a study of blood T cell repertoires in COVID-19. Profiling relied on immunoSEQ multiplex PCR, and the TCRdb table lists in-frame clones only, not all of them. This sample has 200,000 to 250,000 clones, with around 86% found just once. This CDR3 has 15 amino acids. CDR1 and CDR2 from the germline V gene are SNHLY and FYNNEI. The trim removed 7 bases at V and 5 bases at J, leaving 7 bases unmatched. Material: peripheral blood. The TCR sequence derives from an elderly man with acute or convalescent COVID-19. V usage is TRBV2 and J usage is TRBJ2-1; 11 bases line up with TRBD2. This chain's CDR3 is CASKVAGGPHNEQFF. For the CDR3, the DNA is TGTGCCAGCAAAGTAGCGGGAGGGCCCCACAATGAGCAGTTCTTC.